This TCR beta chain is drawn from a study of blood T cell repertoires in COVID-19. The overall study: Some COVID-19 samples were acute and others convalescent; all came from the United States, Italy and Spain.

Germline CDR1 MNHEY, CDR2 SVGAGI. Trimming stripped 0 bases from V and 9 bases from J, with 9 bases between. This CDR3 region has 13 residues. Using immunoSEQ multiplex PCR, the repertoire was profiled, and TCRdb retains in-frame clones only, with some absent. Of approximately 80,000 clones detected, around 76% appear once; the ten largest clones hold about 16%. This sequence joins TRBV6-5 and TRBJ1-5, with a tentative D call TRBD1 (6 bases). The sample was peripheral blood. The receptor was isolated from a human donor in a cohort sampled during active COVID-19. DNA of the CDR3: TGTGCCAGCAGTTACTCGAACAGGGTGCCCCAGCATTTT. Translation: CASSYSNRVPQHF.